This TCR beta chain was captured in a study of CD8+ T cells in alopecia areata. Looking at the study overall: Those treated were given oral tofacitinib at 5 to 10 mg twice daily. Treatment ran 6 to 18 months, with 6 months of follow-up afterward. The study's findings and limits: Amid tofacitinib therapy, many expanded lesional clones stayed present in scalp and blood. Scalp sequencing also captures normal skin's resident alphabeta T cells.

Germline V gene lookup returns CDR1 SGHTA and CDR2 FQGTGA. The CDR3 spans 13 residues. V dropped 5 bases and J dropped 9; count of bases not matched to a gene: 9. This sample's treatment: oral pan-JAK inhibitor, 5-10 mg twice daily. About this clone itself: The antigen is unknown.

Isolated RNA was reverse transcribed into cDNA used as the sequencing template. TCRdb keeps only in-frame clones here, not all; method: immunoSEQ multiplex PCR. This sample has approximately 210,000 clones; just over 65% occur once, and the top ten carry about 1.2%. This material consisted of CD4+ T cells sorted from blood, taken between weeks 43 and 45, from a patient treated with tofacitinib. This chain joins TRBV7-3 and TRBJ1-1; the match to TRBD1 covers 7 bases. The clonotype originates from a human donor with alopecia areata. The CDR3 DNA reads as TGTGCCAGCAGCAGGGAGAGGGACAGCCAAGCTTTCTTT. It translates to CASSRERDSQAFF.